Listed here are 17 T cell receptor beta chains from one sample, sequenced in a study of T cells in localized non-small cell lung cancer. Assay: immunoSEQ multiplex PCR; the TCRdb copy retains only in-frame clones and omits some. The profile shows about 2,600 clones, about two fifths of them singletons. The source material was lung tumor tissue, sampled before any cancer treatment. These receptors were obtained from a male donor aged 60 or older with stage II squamous cell lung carcinoma.

This chain connects TRBV10-2 to TRBJ2-2; D is unresolved. Germline V gene data show CDR1 as WSHSY and CDR2 as SAAADI. V lost 3 bases to trimming and J lost 1 base, with 3 bases between them. The CDR3 covers 13 residues. Here the CDR3 DNA reads TGCGCCAGCAGTGACAGGAACACCGGGGAGCTGTTTTTT. Its translation is CASSDRNTGELFF.

The CDR3, as DNA: TGCGCCAGCAGTGAAGACTTCAATCAGCCCCAGCATTTT. This codes for CASSEDFNQPQHF. The chain joins TRBV10-2 to TRBJ1-5; D ambiguous. Germline V gene lookup returns CDR1 WSHSY and CDR2 SAAADI. Trimming left V 3 bases short and J 3 bases short, with 6 bases between. The CDR3 loop spans 13 amino acids.

Sample share makes this clone medium-sized. This chain links TRBV11-3 with TRBJ2-7, with 11 nucleotides matching TRBD2. Germline-derived CDR1 and CDR2 are SGHNT and YENEEA. Trimming removed 2 bases from V and 7 bases from J; junction bases left unmatched: 7. CDR3 length: 15 amino acids. CDR3 sequence reads: CASSLIAGGSGEQYF. The CDR3 coding sequence is TGTGCCAGCAGCTTAATAGCGGGAGGGTCGGGAGAGCAGTACTTC.

The V and J genes are TRBV29-1 and TRBJ1-2; possible D gene TRBD1, 5 bases. The CDR3 is made up of 12 amino acids. Germline CDR1 reads SQVTM; CDR2 reads ANQGSEA. Trimming pared 3 bases from V and 6 bases from J, leaving 11 bases between. The chain's CDR3 is CSVDSRENGYTF. CDR3 nucleotide sequence: TGCAGCGTTGATAGCAGGGAAAATGGCTACACCTTC.

The sample holds one count of this clone. This chain uses TRBV30 with TRBJ2-3; D unresolved. V was shortened by 0 bases and J by 3 bases, with 7 bases between the two germline ends. CDR3 length: 13 amino acids. CDR1 and CDR2 from the germline V gene are GTSNPN and SVGIG (reference sequence). CDR3 DNA sequence: TGTGCCTGGAGTGTCGGTGGGACAGATACGCAGTATTTT. Translating gives CAWSVGGTDTQYF.

This clone was detected only a few times. The chain joins TRBV6-8 to TRBJ1-6; D uncertain. CDR3 length: 17 amino acids. Germline V CDR1 and CDR2: MNHGY, SAAAGT. V lost 2 bases and J 9 bases, leaving 20 bases between the germline ends. This CDR3 reads CASSYSARESRGSPLHF. The CDR3 DNA sequence: TGTGCCAGCAGTTACAGTGCCCGCGAAAGCCGGGGTTCACCCCTCCACTTT.

The chain couples TRBV11-3 to TRBJ2-1; D possibly matches TRBD1 or TRBD2 (5 bases each). This CDR3 comprises 14 residues. Trimming took 3 bases from V and 4 from J, leaving 10 bases between them. Germline V gene lookup returns CDR1 SGHNT and CDR2 YENEEA. CDR3 in DNA: TGTGCCAGCAGCTTCCGGGACCCATACAATGAGCAGTTCTTC. Translated: CASSFRDPYNEQFF.

J is TRBJ1-4 and V is TRBV28, with TRBD1 identical over 7 bases. This CDR3 comprises 16 residues. The ends lost 4 bases at V and 5 bases at J; junction bases unmatched: 10. The germline V gene encodes CDR1 MDHEN and CDR2 SYDVKM. CDR3 nucleotide sequence: TGTGCCAGCAGTTCCGTGCTCAGGGGGTTGAATGAAAAACTGTTTTTT. Translating gives CASSSVLRGLNEKLFF.

The V gene is TRBV6-8, the J gene TRBJ2-1; 10 bases are a match to TRBD2. This CDR3 is 17 amino acids long. Germline lookup yields CDR1 MNHGY and CDR2 SAAAGT. V lost 2 bases to trimming and J lost 7 bases; unmatched junction nucleotides: 11. CDR3 nucleotides: TGTGCCAGCAGTTACGATTTCCTAGCGGGAGTGGTTAATGAGCAGTTCTTC. Translated: CASSYDFLAGVVNEQFF.

The CDR3 region is CASSFGTAPYEQYF. The CDR3 nucleotides read TGCGCCAGCAGCTTCGGTACAGCCCCCTACGAGCAGTACTTC. This chain links TRBV5-1 with TRBJ2-7; the D is unclear. V was pared by 2 bases and J by 2 bases, with 11 bases between. There are 14 residues in the CDR3. Germline CDR1 and CDR2: SGHRS and YFSETQ.

This clone was observed a few times. The chain uses TRBV4-1 and TRBJ2-3; TRBD2 aligns across 11 bases. The CDR3 consists of 17 residues. The junction had 12 bases not matched to a gene; V was cut back by 7 bases and J by 3 bases. Germline V gene lookup returns CDR1 MGHRA and CDR2 YSYEKL. Written as DNA, the CDR3 is TGCGCCAGCAACCCTACTTTAGCGGGAGGGATTACAGATACGCAGTATTTT. Translation: CASNPTLAGGITDTQYF.

This chain uses TRBV28 with TRBJ2-7; 7 positions agree with TRBD1. The V and J ends lost 7 bases and 7 bases, in that order; junction bases with no gene match: 13. The length of the CDR3 is 14 residues. Germline V lookup: CDR1 MDHEN, CDR2 SYDVKM. The CDR3 loop is CASNNRGSNAEQYF. Written as DNA, the CDR3 is TGTGCCAGCAACAACAGGGGATCCAATGCGGAGCAGTACTTC.

This clone was observed a few times. The chain employs TRBV28 and TRBJ1-5, with D hard to call. The CDR3 runs to 13 residues. V lost 6 bases and J 0 bases, leaving 6 bases between the germline ends. Germline V gene lookup returns CDR1 MDHEN and CDR2 SYDVKM. The DNA of the CDR3 is TGTGCCAGCAGAACTCATAGCAATCAGCCCCAGCATTTT. The encoded protein is CASRTHSNQPQHF.

This clone came up a few times. The genes are TRBV11-3 and TRBJ1-1; 7 nucleotides match TRBD1. This CDR3 comprises 14 residues. The V gene's germline CDR1 is SGHNT and CDR2 YENEEA. The V and J ends lost 6 bases and 0 bases, in that order; junction bases with no gene match: 4. In DNA, the CDR3 is TGTGCCAGCAGTCGGGACAGCATGAACACTGAAGCTTTCTTT. It encodes CASSRDSMNTEAFF.

The chain employs TRBV11-3 and TRBJ1-5; D gene unclear. This CDR3 is built from 14 residues. The V end lost 5 bases, the J end lost 6 bases, and 14 bases lay between the germline ends. Per the germline V gene, CDR1 is SGHNT and CDR2 is YENEEA. CDR3 DNA: TGTGCCAGCAGCCTCGGACTTTTAAGTCAGCCCCAGCATTTT. It is translated as CASSLGLLSQPQHF.

In its sample, this clone ranks as large. J is TRBJ1-6 and V is TRBV6-8, with D possibly being TRBD1 (6 bases). V was pared by 10 bases and J by 6 bases, with 16 bases between. CDR1 MNHGY and CDR2 SAAAGT come from the germline V gene. The CDR3 contains 14 residues. CDR3 sequence: CATPSDSLNSPLHF. In DNA, the CDR3 is TGTGCCACCCCATCGGACAGTCTTAATTCACCCCTCCACTTT.

The CDR3 is CASSAVTSGGMSSYNEQFF. CDR3 bases: TGTGCCAGTAGTGCGGTGACTAGCGGGGGTATGAGCTCCTACAATGAGCAGTTCTTC. The J gene is TRBJ2-1, the V gene TRBV19, with 12 nucleotides matching TRBD2. The CDR3 is made up of 19 amino acids. Per germline, CDR1 LNHDA and CDR2 SQIVND (reference sequence). Trimming cost V 5 bases and J 0 bases; bases outside gene matches: 11.